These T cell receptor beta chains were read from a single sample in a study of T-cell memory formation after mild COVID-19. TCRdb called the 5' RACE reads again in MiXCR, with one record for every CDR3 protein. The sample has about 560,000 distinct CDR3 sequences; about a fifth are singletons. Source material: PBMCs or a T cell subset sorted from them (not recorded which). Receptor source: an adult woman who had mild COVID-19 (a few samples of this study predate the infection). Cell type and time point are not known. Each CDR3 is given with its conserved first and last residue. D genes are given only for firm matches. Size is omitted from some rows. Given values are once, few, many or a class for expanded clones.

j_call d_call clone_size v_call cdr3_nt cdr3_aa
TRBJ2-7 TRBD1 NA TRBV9 TGTGCCAGCAGCGTAGCGACAGGGGGCTGGGGCGAGCAGTACTTC CASSVATGGWGEQYF
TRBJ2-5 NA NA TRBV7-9 TGTGCCAGCAGCGCAGTCGGGGCTGGCCAAGAGACCCAGTACTTC CASSAVGAGQETQYF
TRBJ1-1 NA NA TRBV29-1 TGCAGCGTTAATATGGATCTGAACACTGAAGCTTTCTTT CSVNMDLNTEAFF
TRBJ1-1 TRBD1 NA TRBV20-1 TGCAGTGGGGGACAGTCGAACACTGAAGCTTTCTTT CSGGQSNTEAFF
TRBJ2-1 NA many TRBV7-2 TGTGCCAGCAGCTGGGCGGCCGTGCGGAATGAGCAGTTCTTC CASSWAAVRNEQFF
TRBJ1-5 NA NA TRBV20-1 TGCAGTGCTAGAGATCCTCGGGGCAATCAGCCCCAGCATTTT CSARDPRGNQPQHF
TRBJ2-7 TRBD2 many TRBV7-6 TGTGCCAGCAGCCGGACTAGCGGAATCTACGAGCAGTACTTC CASSRTSGIYEQYF
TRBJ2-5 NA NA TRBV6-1 TGTGCCACCGCGACAGGACAACAAGAGACCCAGTACTTC CATATGQQETQYF
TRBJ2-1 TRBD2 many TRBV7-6 TGTGCCAGCAGCTCGTCACTAGCGGGGGGGAGGTTTGAGCAGTTCTTC CASSSSLAGGRFEQFF
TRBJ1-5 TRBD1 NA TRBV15 TGTGCCACCAGCAGAGATCTCAGGGGGCAACATCAGCCCCAGCATTTT CATSRDLRGQHQPQHF
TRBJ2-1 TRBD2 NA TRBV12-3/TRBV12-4 TGTGCCAGCAGTTTAACGGGACTAGCAGGCTCCTACAATGAGCAGTTCTTC CASSLTGLAGSYNEQFF
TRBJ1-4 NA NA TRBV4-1 TGCGCCAGCAGCCACGGGGTGGTTGAAAAACTGTTTTTT CASSHGVVEKLFF
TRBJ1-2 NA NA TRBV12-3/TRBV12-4 TGTGCCAGCAGCCCCACCTCCCCCGGTGGCTACACCTTC CASSPTSPGGYTF
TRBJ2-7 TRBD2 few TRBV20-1 TGCAGTGCTTTTAGCGGGGGAAACTTCTACGAGCAGTACTTC CSAFSGGNFYEQYF
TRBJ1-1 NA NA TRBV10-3 TGTGCCATCAGCGAGGATAGCGGGGGTGGGACTGAAGCTTTCTTT CAISEDSGGGTEAFF
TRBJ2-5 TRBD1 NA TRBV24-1 TGTGCCACCAGAGGACAGGGGAAGACCCAGTACTTC CATRGQGKTQYF
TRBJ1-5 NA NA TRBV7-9 TGTGCCAGCAGTTCGGGGGAGGGGAATCAGCCCCAGCATTTT CASSSGEGNQPQHF
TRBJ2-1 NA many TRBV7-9 TGTGCCAGCAGTCAGACTGAGTACAATGAGCAGTTCTTC CASSQTEYNEQFF
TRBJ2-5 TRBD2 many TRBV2 TGTGCCAGCACTCAAGCGGGGGCCGAAGAGACCCAGTACTTC CASTQAGAEETQYF
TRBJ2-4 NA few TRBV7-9 TGTGCCAGCAGCTTATCCGAAAACATTCAGTACTTC CASSLSENIQYF
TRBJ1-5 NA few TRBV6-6 TGTGCCAGCAGTTACTCGAGTGGGGACGGTGAGCCTGGGGGCAATCAGCCCCAGCATTTT CASSYSSGDGEPGGNQPQHF
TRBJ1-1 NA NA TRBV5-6 TGTGCCAGCAGCAGATGGGGGGGGACTGAAGCTTTCTTT CASSRWGGTEAFF
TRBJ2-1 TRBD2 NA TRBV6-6 TGTGCCAGCAGTCCGGGACTAGCGGGAGGGCCTCGGGTCCCAGCCCTGACCTACAATGAGCAGTTCTTC CASSPGLAGGPRVPALTYNEQFF
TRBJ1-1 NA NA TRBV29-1 TGCAGCGTTGAAGATCTGGGCAGGGCCACTGAAGCTTTCTTT CSVEDLGRATEAFF
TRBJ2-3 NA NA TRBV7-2 TGTGCCAGCAGCTTTCCAGACTATTTCTCATACGATCTACCTGGCACAGATACGCAGTATTTT CASSFPDYFSYDLPGTDTQYF
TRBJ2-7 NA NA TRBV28 TGTGCCAGCAGTCATCAGGGGCCGTCCTACGAGCAGTACTTC CASSHQGPSYEQYF
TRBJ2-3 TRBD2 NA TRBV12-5 TGTGCTAGTGGTTTGGGACTAGCGGGAGGGTATTTGTTCGCAGATACGCAGTATTTT CASGLGLAGGYLFADTQYF
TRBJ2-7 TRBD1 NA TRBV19 TGTGCCAGTAACCCGGGACAGGGCATGGTCGAGCAGTACTTC CASNPGQGMVEQYF
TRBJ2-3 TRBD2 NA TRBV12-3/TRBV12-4 TGTGCCAGCAGTTCCCCTCCGGGACTAGCGGCTTCAGATACGCAGTATTTT CASSSPPGLAASDTQYF
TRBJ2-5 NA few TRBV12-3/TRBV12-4 TGTGCCAGCAGTTTGATGGGGACCGTACAAGAGACCCAGTACTTC CASSLMGTVQETQYF
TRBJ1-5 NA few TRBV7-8 TGTGCCAGCAGCTCAGCAGGGACGGATAGCAATCAGCCCCAGCATTTT CASSSAGTDSNQPQHF
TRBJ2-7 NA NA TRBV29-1 TGCAGCGTGGGACTACAGGGTTACGAGCAGTACTTC CSVGLQGYEQYF
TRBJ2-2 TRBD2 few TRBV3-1 TGTGCCAGCAGCCAACTAGCGGGGGTGAACACCGGGGAGCTGTTTTTT CASSQLAGVNTGELFF
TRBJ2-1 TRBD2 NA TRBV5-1 TGCGCCAGCAGCTTGGAACTAGCGGGGCCCAGGGATGAGCAGTTCTTC CASSLELAGPRDEQFF
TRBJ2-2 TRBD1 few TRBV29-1 TGCAGCGTTGAAGGCCTAACAGGGGGCAGGTCCGGGGAGCTGTTTTTT CSVEGLTGGRSGELFF
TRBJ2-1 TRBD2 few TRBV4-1 TGCGCCAGCAGCCAAGAAGGGCTAGCGGGGGGGCCCGAGCAGTTCTTC CASSQEGLAGGPEQFF
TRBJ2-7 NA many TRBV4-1 TGCGCCAGCAGCCAAGATGATCGATACGAGCAGTACTTC CASSQDDRYEQYF
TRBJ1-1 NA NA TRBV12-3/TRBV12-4 TGTGCCAGCAGTTTATCGGGAGCCGGGCCTGAAGCTTTCTTT CASSLSGAGPEAFF
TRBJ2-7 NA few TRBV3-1 TGTGCCAGCAGCCCTTTGGGCTCCACCTACGAGCAGTACTTC CASSPLGSTYEQYF
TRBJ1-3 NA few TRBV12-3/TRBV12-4 TGTGCCAGCACCCCGTGGACCCTCACCTCTGGAAACACCATATATTTT CASTPWTLTSGNTIYF
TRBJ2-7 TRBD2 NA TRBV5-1 TGCGCCAGCAGCTGGTCCCGGTCGACTAGCGGAGCCTACGAGCAGTACTTC CASSWSRSTSGAYEQYF
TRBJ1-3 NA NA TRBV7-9 TGTGCCAGCCCCCCCGGCACACGGGTGAACTCTGGAAACACCATATATTTT CASPPGTRVNSGNTIYF
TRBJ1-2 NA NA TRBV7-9 TGTGCCAGCACCGATGCTAGACTGGGACAACAGCTTAACTATGGCTACACCTTC CASTDARLGQQLNYGYTF
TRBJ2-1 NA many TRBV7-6 TGTGCCAGCAGCTCCGGGCCCACAGTGCGTGGCAATGAGCAGTTCTTC CASSSGPTVRGNEQFF
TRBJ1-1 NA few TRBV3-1 TGTGCCAGCAGCCTCCAGATGTCCGGAGCTTTCTTT CASSLQMSGAFF
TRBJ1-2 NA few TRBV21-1 TGTGCCAGCAGGTGCGGAGCAAATAACTATGGCTACACCTTC CASRCGANNYGYTF
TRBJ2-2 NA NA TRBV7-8 TGTGCCAGCAGCTTGTTTCGGGACTCCCAGAACACCGGGGAGCTGTTTTTT CASSLFRDSQNTGELFF
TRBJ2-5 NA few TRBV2 TGTGCCAGCAGTGACGGGCGGTTCCAAGAGACCCAGTACTTC CASSDGRFQETQYF
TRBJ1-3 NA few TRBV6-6 TGTGCCAGCGGTAACCGAGTAATGGGAAACACCATATATTTT CASGNRVMGNTIYF
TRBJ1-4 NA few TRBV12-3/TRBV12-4 TGTGCCAGCAGTTTAGTTGCCGGCGAAAAACTGTTTTTT CASSLVAGEKLFF
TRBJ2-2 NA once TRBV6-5 TGTGCCAGCAGTTACTCGAGGCTAACGAACACCGGGGAGCTGTTTTTT CASSYSRLTNTGELFF
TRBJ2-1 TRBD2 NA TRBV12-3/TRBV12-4 TGTGCCAGCAGTAGGACTAGACATGAGCAGTTCTTC CASSRTRHEQFF